What follows are 19 T cell receptor beta chains derived from one specimen sequenced in a study of metastatic and nonmetastatic thyroid tumors. MiXCR was used by TCRdb to re-call the PCR reads. The table has approximately 30,000 clones, roughly a quarter seen once. No patient received treatment before thyroid surgery. Sequenced material: blood. Receptor source: a female donor with papillary thyroid cancer or a benign thyroid nodule (not recorded which). Some clones in this sample may be carry-over from other donors' samples.

This clone was picked up a small number of times. This chain connects TRBV9 to TRBJ2-7, with TRBD2 identical over 7 bases. The CDR3 extends over 14 amino acids. Germline CDR1 SGDLS, CDR2 YYNGEE. Unmatched junction bases numbered 7, after V lost 4 bases and J lost 3 bases. The CDR3, as DNA: TGTGCCAGCAGCCCTCGGACTAGTGACTACGAGCAGTACTTC. This translates into CASSPRTSDYEQYF.

This clone was picked up many times. The chain has TRBV6-2 or TRBV6-3 and TRBJ2-7, with D perhaps matching TRBD1 (5 bases). Trimming removed 4 bases at V and 4 bases at J, with 20 bases between. This CDR3 comprises 16 residues. CDR1 is MNHEY, CDR2 SVGEGT, per germline. CDR3 in amino acids: CASSSPGASNKYEQYF. The CDR3 DNA is TGTGCCAGCAGTTCTCCTGGGGCCTCTAATAAATACGAGCAGTACTTC.

Ten or more counts support this clone. The chain uses TRBV7-6 and TRBJ2-3; D remains ambiguous. Germline V gene lookup returns CDR1 SGHVS and CDR2 FNYEAQ. The CDR3 has 18 amino acids. The V end lost 1 base, the J end lost 0 bases, and 17 bases lay between the germline ends. The CDR3 protein is CASSLVAVSGVSTDTQYF. Written as DNA, the CDR3 is TGTGCCAGCAGCTTAGTGGCCGTATCTGGAGTTAGCACAGATACGCAGTATTTT.

V and J are TRBV3-1 and TRBJ2-3, with D uncertain. The CDR3 loop spans 13 amino acids. CDR1 LGHDT and CDR2 YNNKEL come from the germline V gene (reference sequence). The germline V and J ends were trimmed by 3 bases and 2 bases, with 6 bases remaining between them. In DNA form, the CDR3 reads TGTGCCAGCAGCCAGGGGAACACAGATACGCAGTATTTT. Encoded protein: CASSQGNTDTQYF.

Ten or more counts support this clone. The chain carries TRBV18 and TRBJ2-7, with D perhaps given as TRBD1 or TRBD2 (5 bases each). Germline values: CDR1 KGHSH, CDR2 LQKENI. The V gene lost 3 bases and the J gene lost 4 bases, with 10 bases spanning the gap. This CDR3 is built from 13 residues. The CDR3 protein is CASSPGTEYEQYF. CDR3 DNA sequence: TGTGCCAGCTCACCCGGGACGGAATACGAGCAGTACTTC.

The rearrangement links TRBV6-2 or TRBV6-3 to TRBJ2-1; 7 bases match TRBD2. The CDR3 contains 17 residues. V was pared by 5 bases and J by 2 bases, with 12 bases of the junction left unmatched. Per the germline V gene, CDR1 is MNHEY and CDR2 is SVGEGT. The CDR3 protein is CASSHLAVTNAYNEQFF. The CDR3, as DNA: TGTGCCAGCAGTCACCTAGCGGTGACGAACGCCTACAATGAGCAGTTCTTC.

This clone was counted at least ten times. This chain uses TRBV3-1 with TRBJ1-3; 8 bases match TRBD1. CDR3 size: 17 residues. Germline V gene data show CDR1 as LGHDT and CDR2 as YNNKEL (reference sequence). V shed 4 bases and J 0 bases; nucleotides not matched to a gene: 8. CDR3 sequence (DNA): TGTGCCAGCAGCCCTGCTCGGACAGGGCGCTCTGGAAACACCATATATTTT. The encoded protein is CASSPARTGRSGNTIYF. Filled out from reference TRBV3-1 and TRBJ1-3, the complete variable domain reads DTAVSQTPKYLVTQMGNDKSIKCEQNLGHDTMYWYKQDSKKFLKIMFSYNNKELIINETVPNRFSPKSPDKAHLNLHINSLELGDSAVYFCASSPARTGRSGNTIYFGEGSWLTVV.

Ten or more counts support this clone. The rearrangement uses TRBV12-5 and TRBJ2-7, with 9 bases identical to TRBD1. The J segment lost 6 bases and the V segment lost 1 base, leaving 10 bases of the junction unmatched. This CDR3 region has 16 residues. Germline lookup yields CDR1 LGHNT and CDR2 FRNRAP. CDR3 in amino acids: CASGLEVGDREGEQYF. CDR3 DNA sequence: TGTGCTAGTGGTTTGGAGGTAGGGGACAGGGAAGGCGAGCAGTACTTC.

This clone turned up a few times. Germline and junction disagree at one end, which may indicate a read error. The chain has TRBV24-1 and TRBJ2-7, with 8 nucleotides matching TRBD2. The germline gives CDR1 KGHDR, CDR2 SFDVKD. This CDR3 is 12 amino acids long. The CDR3 DNA is TGTGCCGCAGTAAGCGGGAGCTACGATCAGTACTTC. Translating gives CAAVSGSYDQYF.

This clone was observed at least ten times. The chain couples TRBV6-2 or TRBV6-3 to TRBJ2-5; TRBD1 matches 7 bases. Germline CDR1 and CDR2: MNHEY and SVGEGT. The trim removed 4 bases at V and 3 bases at J, leaving 11 bases unmatched. The CDR3 consists of 16 residues. As DNA, the CDR3 is TGTGCCAGCAGTTTGGGACAGCAAAGTTGGGAAGAGACCCAGTACTTC. It specifies CASSLGQQSWEETQYF.

This clone was observed at least ten times. V and J are TRBV7-2 and TRBJ2-6; D not certain. Trimming removed 5 bases from V and 0 bases from J, with 2 bases in between. Looked up from germline, CDR1 is SGHTA and CDR2 is FQGNSA. This CDR3 is built from 13 residues. CDR3 protein: CASSNSGANVLTF. The CDR3 DNA reads TGTGCCAGCAGCAACTCTGGGGCCAACGTCCTGACTTTC.

This clone was counted at least ten times. This chain joins TRBV19 and TRBJ2-5; D is possibly TRBD2 (6 bases). CDR3 size: 15 residues. Germline V gene data show CDR1 as LNHDA and CDR2 as SQIVND (reference sequence). Trimming took off 4 bases at V and 10 bases at J, with 22 bases between the two ends. The CDR3 loop reads CASSTPGLATQGQYF. CDR3 bases: TGTGCCAGTAGTACCCCGGGGCTAGCGACCCAGGGCCAGTACTTC.

This clone was observed many times. The chain uses TRBV7-6 and TRBJ2-3, with 9 positions matching TRBD2. This CDR3 is 16 amino acids long. The J segment lost 9 bases and the V segment lost 1 base, leaving 11 bases of the junction unmatched. CDR1 is SGHVS, CDR2 FNYEAQ, per germline. For the CDR3, the DNA is TGTGCCAGCAGCTTAGAGGGTAGCGGGGGCTGGGCCACGCAGTATTTT. Translation: CASSLEGSGGWATQYF.

J is TRBJ2-6 and V is TRBV7-3; D call uncertain. Germline V gene data show CDR1 as SGHTA and CDR2 as FQGTGA. Trimming shortened V by 1 base and J by 0 bases, and 7 bases separated the two germline ends. The CDR3 has 16 amino acids. CDR3 amino acids: CASSLSVSSGANVLTF. CDR3 in DNA: TGTGCCAGCAGCTTAAGTGTCAGCTCTGGGGCCAACGTCCTGACTTTC.

This clone occurred a few times. The chain couples TRBV6-9 to TRBJ2-5, with D perhaps assigned TRBD1 or TRBD2 (6 bases each). Looked up from germline, CDR1 is MNHGY and CDR2 is SVAAGI. This CDR3 is built from 12 residues. V lost 3 bases and J lost 5, with 7 bases in between. In nucleotides, the CDR3 is TGTGCCAGCAGTTACGGGGGCGAGACCCAGTACTTC. Protein product: CASSYGGETQYF.

With respect to this clone: The junction shows a germline mismatch at one end, possibly a read error. The chain employs TRBV30 and TRBJ2-7; D unclear. The length of the CDR3 is 12 residues. Germline V gene data show CDR1 as GTSNPN and CDR2 as SVGIG (reference sequence). The CDR3 sequence: CAWSFSSNEQYF. The CDR3 DNA is TGTGCCTGGAGTTTCAGCTCCAACGAGCAGTACTTC.

This clone was observed many times. V is TRBV5-1 and J is TRBJ2-7; weak D call: TRBD1 (7 bases). This CDR3 region has 15 residues. V dropped 5 bases and J dropped 1 base, with 16 bases sitting between them. Germline CDR1 and CDR2: SGHRS and YFSETQ. The CDR3: CASSPVQGGSYEQYF. The DNA of the CDR3 is TGCGCCAGCAGTCCCGTCCAGGGGGGTTCCTACGAGCAGTACTTC.

This clone was seen repeatedly, ten times or more. The V gene is TRBV9, the J gene TRBJ1-5; 8 positions match TRBD1. This CDR3 contains 15 residues. V shed 4 bases, J shed 0 bases, and the junction held 3 bases outside the gene matches. Germline V lookup: CDR1 SGDLS, CDR2 YYNGEE. CDR3 coding DNA: TGTGCCAGCAGCCAGGGGGCTTTTAGCAATCAGCCCCAGCATTTT. As protein: CASSQGAFSNQPQHF.

This clone turned up a few times. This may be a read error, as it is one base from a much larger clone. Without the conserved terminal phenylalanine or tryptophan, this CDR3 likely stems from a read error. V is TRBV9 and J is TRBJ2-2, with 9 bases aligning to TRBD2. The V and J ends lost 6 bases and 3 bases, in that order; junction bases with no gene match: 6. Germline assignment: CDR1 SGDLS and CDR2 YYNGEE. This CDR3 spans 15 amino acids. CDR3 nucleotide sequence: TGTGCCAGCATCGTCGGCGGGAGGGACACCGGGGAGCTGTTTTCT. Protein: CASIVGGRDTGELFS.